One sample yielded the 28 T cell receptor beta chains listed below, sequenced in a study of control samples from healthy donors and cancer patients. The repertoire was sequenced with immunoSEQ multiplex PCR; TCRdb's copy has only in-frame clones and lacks some. The sample has about 180,000 clones, roughly 92% seen once; the top ten hold around 1.4%. The sequenced sample was blood. The receptors here all came from a man aged 25-40 years in good health.

CDR3 nucleotides: TGTGCCAGCAGTTTATCGCGATTGGCAGGGAGGGATTCACCCCTCCACTTT. The encoded protein is CASSLSRLAGRDSPLHF. V is TRBV27 and J is TRBJ1-6; a weak D match, TRBD1 (5 bases). The germline V and J ends were trimmed by 0 bases and 8 bases, with 17 bases remaining between them. The length of the CDR3 is 17 residues. The germline V gene has CDR1 MNHEY and CDR2 SMNVEV (reference sequence).

The CDR3 nucleotides read TGTGCCAGCAGCCAGGGCGGGGTTACACCCCTCCACTTT. As protein: CASSQGGVTPLHF. The chain links TRBV7-9 to TRBJ1-6, with D possibly TRBD1 on 5 matching bases. V dropped 5 bases and J dropped 11 bases, with 13 bases sitting between them. The CDR3 has 13 residues. CDR1 SEHNR and CDR2 FQNEAQ come from the germline V gene (reference sequence).

The count of this clone is one. The CDR3 sequence is CASSRGEGSPLHF. The DNA of the CDR3 is TGTGCCAGCAGTCGGGGAGAGGGATCACCCCTCCACTTT. This chain uses TRBV28 with TRBJ1-6; D unresolved. CDR1 MDHEN and CDR2 SYDVKM come from the germline V gene. There are 13 residues in the CDR3. V was clipped by 5 bases and J by 10 bases, with 12 bases between them.

The chain has TRBV30 and TRBJ1-4, with D tentatively TRBD1 (6 bases). CDR1 and CDR2 from the germline V gene are GTSNPN and SVGIG (reference sequence). Trimming stripped 0 bases from V and 7 bases from J, with 6 bases between. The CDR3 loop spans 12 amino acids. CDR3 coding DNA: TGTGCCTGGAGTGTACAGGGTGAAAAACTGTTTTTT. Translated: CAWSVQGEKLFF.

The J gene is TRBJ2-3, the V gene TRBV10-3, with no clear D. The CDR3 totals 11 residues. In germline, CDR1 is ENHRY, CDR2 SYGVKD. The V end lost 6 bases, the J end lost 1 base, and 2 bases lay between the germline ends. The CDR3 region is CAISGTDTQYF. The CDR3 DNA reads TGTGCCATCAGCGGCACAGATACGCAGTATTTT.

The chain recombines TRBV7-8 with TRBJ2-3, with D unresolved. V was clipped by 2 bases and J by 5 bases, with 8 bases between them. The CDR3 spans 13 residues. Per germline, CDR1 SGHVS and CDR2 FQNEAQ. DNA of the CDR3: TGTGCCAGCAGCTTAAGATTTCAAGATACGCAGTATTTT. This codes for CASSLRFQDTQYF.

This clone was observed once. This sequence joins TRBV19 and TRBJ2-7, with no clear D. CDR1 and CDR2 (germline): LNHDA, SQIVND (reference sequence). The V end was cut by 7 bases, the J end by 2 bases, with 12 bases between. The CDR3 totals 13 residues. The CDR3 nucleotides read TGTGCCAGTAACAAGGGCGTCACCTACGAGCAGTACTTC. Translated: CASNKGVTYEQYF.

The chain has TRBV18 and TRBJ2-1; 7 nucleotides align to TRBD2. CDR1 KGHSH and CDR2 LQKENI come from the germline V gene. V dropped 0 bases and J dropped 6; count of bases not matched to a gene: 8. The length of the CDR3 is 16 residues. CDR3 DNA: TGTGCCAGCTCACCACCGGGGGGAGGGGCCCTCAATGAGCAGTTCTTC. This sequence encodes CASSPPGGGALNEQFF.

This clone was recorded only once. The rearrangement joins TRBV29-1 to TRBJ1-2; 8 bases fit TRBD1. The junction had 10 bases not matched to a gene; V was cut back by 6 bases and J by 4 bases. CDR3 length equals 14 residues. Germline lookup yields CDR1 SQVTM and CDR2 ANQGSEA. The CDR3 coding sequence is TGCAGCGTCGAACTATCGGACAGGGCCTATGGCTACACCTTC. Translated: CSVELSDRAYGYTF.

V and J are TRBV11-2 and TRBJ2-1; 8 nucleotides align to TRBD2. This CDR3 is built from 15 residues. Looked up from germline, CDR1 is SGHAT and CDR2 is FQNNGV. Trimming cost V 3 bases and J 6 bases; bases outside gene matches: 7. The CDR3 loop reads CASSLGLAGANEQFF. The CDR3 nucleotides are TGTGCCAGCAGCTTGGGCCTAGCGGGCGCCAATGAGCAGTTCTTC. Combining the CDR3 with reference TRBV11-2 and TRBJ2-1 gives the whole variable domain EAGVAQSPRYKIIEKRQSVAFWCNPISGHATLYWYQQILGQGPKLLIQFQNNGVVDDSQLPKDRFSAERLKGVDSTLKIQPAKLEDSAVYLCASSLGLAGANEQFFGPGTRLTVL.

This clone was picked up one time. V gene TRBV27 combines with J gene TRBJ2-2; tentative D call: TRBD1 (5 bases). This CDR3 comprises 12 residues. Trimming cost V 4 bases and J 5 bases, with 5 bases left between them. Germline V gene lookup returns CDR1 MNHEY and CDR2 SMNVEV (reference sequence). In DNA form, the CDR3 reads TGTGCCAGCAGTTACAGGACCGGGGAGCTGTTTTTT. It encodes CASSYRTGELFF.

The CDR3, as DNA: TGCAGCGTTCCGGGGGTCAGCGGGAGGACCACAGATACGCAGTATTTT. This encodes CSVPGVSGRTTDTQYF. The V and J genes are TRBV29-1 and TRBJ2-3, with 9 bases lining up with TRBD2. The J segment lost 2 bases and the V segment lost 5 bases, leaving 11 bases of the junction unmatched. Germline V gene sequence: CDR1 SQVTM, CDR2 ANQGSEA. The CDR3 has 16 residues.

The V call is TRBV7-2, the J call TRBJ2-7, with a weak D call TRBD2 (6 bases). There are 16 residues in the CDR3. With 6 bases removed from V and 2 bases from J, the gap between germline ends came to 20 bases. Germline CDR1 reads SGHTA; CDR2 reads FQGNSA. The CDR3 protein is CASRGGGERITYEQYF. Written as DNA, the CDR3 is TGTGCCAGCAGGGGTGGAGGGGAGCGGATTACCTACGAGCAGTACTTC.

This rearrangement joins TRBV19 to TRBJ1-6, with a possible D match to TRBD1 (5 bases). This CDR3 comprises 17 residues. Germline assignment: CDR1 LNHDA and CDR2 SQIVND (reference sequence). V was clipped by 3 bases and J by 4 bases, with 16 bases between them. CDR3 sequence: CASSIQFGTGYNSPLHF. The CDR3 DNA sequence: TGTGCCAGTAGTATTCAGTTCGGGACGGGGTATAATTCACCCCTCCACTTT.

The chain links TRBV11-2 to TRBJ1-5, with 8 bases matching TRBD1. This CDR3 has 14 amino acids. J lost 1 base, V lost 5 bases, and 1 base had no gene match. In germline, CDR1 is SGHAT, CDR2 FQNNGV. CDR3 protein: CASSQGASNQPQHF. The CDR3 DNA is TGTGCCAGCAGCCAGGGGGCGAGCAATCAGCCCCAGCATTTT.

The gene calls are TRBV2 and TRBJ2-3; D gene unclear. The CDR3 has 14 residues. Germline assignment: CDR1 SNHLY and CDR2 FYNNEI. V gave up 7 bases and J gave up 2 bases, with 13 bases separating them. As DNA, the CDR3 is TGTGCCAGCACTTACTACTTAAACACAGATACGCAGTATTTT. Translating gives CASTYYLNTDTQYF. Supplemented by reference TRBV2 and TRBJ2-3, the full variable domain reads EPEVTQTPSHQVTQMGQEVILRCVPISNHLYFYWYRQILGQKVEFLVSFYNNEISEKSEIFDDQFSVERPDGSNFTLKIRSTKLEDSAMYFCASTYYLNTDTQYFGPGTRLTVL.

This clone appeared a few times. V gene TRBV11-2 combines with J gene TRBJ2-7; D is perhaps TRBD1 or TRBD2 (5 bases each). The V gene's germline CDR1 is SGHAT and CDR2 FQNNGV. Trimming pared 1 base from V and 2 bases from J, leaving 12 bases between. This CDR3 is built from 15 residues. CDR3 sequence reads: CASSLGDDATYEQYF. The CDR3 region has the DNA TGTGCCAGCAGCTTAGGGGACGACGCGACCTACGAGCAGTACTTC. The whole variable domain, remainder taken from reference TRBV11-2 and TRBJ2-7, is EAGVAQSPRYKIIEKRQSVAFWCNPISGHATLYWYQQILGQGPKLLIQFQNNGVVDDSQLPKDRFSAERLKGVDSTLKIQPAKLEDSAVYLCASSLGDDATYEQYFGPGTRLTVT.

This clone was seen only a few times. Additional DNA sequences in this sample encode the identical CDR3. The chain couples TRBV18 to TRBJ1-5; the D is unclear. The V and J ends lost 1 base and 5 bases respectively, with 6 bases between them. The germline CDR1 and CDR2 sequences are KGHSH and LQKENI. The CDR3 spans 13 residues. The CDR3 is CASSPRVDQPQHF. CDR3 nucleotide sequence: TGTGCCAGCTCACCACGGGTTGATCAGCCCCAGCATTTT.

The chain is built from TRBV19 and TRBJ1-1; D possibly corresponds to TRBD1 (6 bases). CDR1 LNHDA and CDR2 SQIVND come from the germline V gene (reference sequence). The length of the CDR3 is 12 residues. Trimming took off 7 bases at V and 8 bases at J, with 14 bases between the two ends. CDR3 protein: CASKQYGTEAFF. The CDR3 DNA is TGTGCCAGTAAGCAGTACGGGACAGAAGCTTTCTTT.

This clone was seen only once. The chain uses TRBV19 and TRBJ2-3; D perhaps matches TRBD1 (6 bases). Germline CDR1 reads LNHDA; CDR2 reads SQIVND (reference sequence). V lost 5 bases, J lost 2 bases, and 20 bases lay in between. This CDR3 has 17 amino acids. The CDR3 protein is CASSPPWGHGDTDTQYF. The CDR3 DNA is TGTGCCAGTAGTCCACCTTGGGGACACGGAGACACAGATACGCAGTATTTT.

The gene calls are TRBV25-1 and TRBJ2-5, with 8 bases fitting TRBD1. Germline CDR1 reads MGHDK; CDR2 reads SYGVNS. J gave up 5 bases and V 6 bases, and 8 bases lay outside the gene matches. CDR3 length: 14 amino acids. The CDR3 DNA reads as TGTGCCAGCAGCATTACTCGACAGGGGGAGACCCAGTACTTC. Translating it yields CASSITRQGETQYF.

This clone was seen a few times. The chain has TRBV28 and TRBJ2-1, with D perhaps matching TRBD1 (6 bases). Deletions cut 5 bases from V and 2 bases from J, with 13 bases between. The CDR3 sequence is 15 residues long. Germline V gives CDR1 MDHEN, CDR2 SYDVKM. CDR3 nucleotides: TGTGCCAGCAGTCTCGCCGGGACAACCTACAATGAGCAGTTCTTC. Translating gives CASSLAGTTYNEQFF.

The chain recombines TRBV11-2 with TRBJ2-3; 12 bases agree with TRBD2. J was trimmed by 2 bases and V by 2 bases; bases with no gene match: 8. The germline V gene has CDR1 SGHAT and CDR2 FQNNGV. The CDR3 totals 18 residues. The CDR3 region is CASSLQSLAGGTTDTQYF. The CDR3 bases are TGTGCCAGCAGCTTACAATCACTAGCGGGAGGTACCACAGATACGCAGTATTTT.

The chain combines TRBV29-1 with TRBJ1-1, with 7 bases lining up with TRBD1. V shed 6 bases and J 1 base; nucleotides not matched to a gene: 2. The CDR3 has 12 residues. Looked up from germline, CDR1 is SQVTM and CDR2 is ANQGSEA. The chain's CDR3 is CSVTGKNTEAFF. The DNA of the CDR3 is TGCAGCGTGACAGGGAAGAACACTGAAGCTTTCTTT.

V usage is TRBV19 and J usage is TRBJ1-5; TRBD1 matches at 9 bases. The CDR3 spans 17 residues. Losses at the gene ends were 5 bases for V and 1 base for J; bases not matched to a gene: 9. Germline lookup yields CDR1 LNHDA and CDR2 SQIVND (reference sequence). CDR3 DNA sequence: TGTGCCAGTAGTCCCCGGACAGGGGACGGAAGCAATCAGCCCCAGCATTTT. Its protein product is CASSPRTGDGSNQPQHF.

The V call is TRBV10-3, the J call TRBJ2-5, with TRBD2 identical over 8 bases. In germline, CDR1 is ENHRY, CDR2 SYGVKD. The V segment lost 10 bases and the J segment 2 bases; nucleotides outside the gene matches: 3. The CDR3 loop spans 12 amino acids. In DNA, the CDR3 is TGTGCCACCGGGGGGGTTCAAGAGACCCAGTACTTC. This translates into CATGGVQETQYF.

The chain recombines TRBV11-2 with TRBJ2-2; unclear D gene. The germline CDR1 and CDR2 sequences are SGHAT and FQNNGV. CDR3 length equals 16 residues. V lost 2 bases, J lost 5 bases, and 15 bases lay in between. CDR3 nucleotides: TGTGCCAGCAGCTTAAAGAGAGGTATCGGGACCGGGGAGCTGTTTTTT. It is translated as CASSLKRGIGTGELFF.

The chain couples TRBV7-2 to TRBJ2-3; the D gene is possibly TRBD1 (6 bases). The V gene lost 2 bases and the J gene lost 0 bases, with 12 bases spanning the gap. Looked up from germline, CDR1 is SGHTA and CDR2 is FQGNSA. This CDR3 contains 16 residues. CDR3 in DNA: TGTGCCAGCAGCTTATTCGGGACAACTAGCACAGATACGCAGTATTTT. Its translation: CASSLFGTTSTDTQYF. The full variable domain, completed using reference TRBV7-2 and TRBJ2-3, is GAGVSQSPSNKVTEKGKDVELRCDPISGHTALYWYRQSLGQGLEFLIYFQGNSAPDKSGLPSDRFSAERTGGSVSTLTIQRTQQEDSAVYLCASSLFGTTSTDTQYFGPGTRLTVL.